This T cell receptor (beta chain) was identified during a study of cytomegalovirus exposure and HLA in healthy donors (dated by TCRdb to about 2017). A note on the overall study: According to a later analysis, one platform produced both the approximately 110 validation repertoires and the approximately 670 repertoires of the first cohort. The aim of the study was to test whether cataloging public T cell receptors could identify signatures of past pathogen exposure. Besides the first cohort of 666 subjects, a separate validation cohort made up of 120 or so different subjects was used. High-throughput TCR immunosequencing, statistical association of individual TCRs with disease status, and machine learning were combined to predict cytomegalovirus infection status. Results the study describes overall, beyond this receptor: In the study, some 160 TCR beta chains were listed as associated with cytomegalovirus. The classifier was reported to diagnose cytomegalovirus status with high specificity and sensitivity in both the original and validation cohorts. While some public TCRs were present in many individuals, most TCR sequences turned up only very rarely across donors. A few of the identified cytomegalovirus-associated TCR beta chains were confirmed in vitro to be specific for cytomegalovirus antigens. The authors suggested that the approach could potentially be generalized to other disease states and immunological phenotypes. The validation cohort had no HLA typing available for a later analysis, so co-occurrence within that cohort was assessed over all 130 or so repertoires. In a later analysis, TCRs clustered in the first cohort were found to also tend to co-occur in the 120 or so validation repertoires, with approximately 95% of cluster scores above 0.

A remark on this clone: The target of this receptor is not known. Base qualities are not provided; no much larger clone lies one nucleotide away.

Reading the germline V gene gives CDR1 KGHSH and CDR2 LQKENI. Spanning cysteine to phenylalanine, the CDR3 consists of 15 amino acids. Solely the CDR3 DNA is kept, with 45 bases framed from the first base. Deletion took 5 bases off V and 12 bases off J, with a span of 22 bases between the germline ends. Separate from the approximately 690-subject first cohort, the validation cohort of 120 subjects was the group to which the donors belonged. The library was built by means of the immunoSEQ multiplex PCR assay. Per the authors' processing: To diagnose cytomegalovirus status from the catalog of TCR beta chain sequences, a statistical classification framework was built. TCRdb re-hosts the immuneACCESS table, in-frame sequences only. Its copies lack some clones; in the studies checked, an unresolved V gene accounts for under half of them, and the cause for the rest is not known. Clone size and the V and J calls come from that table; the DNA yielded D and trimming. Within this sample are a few hundred thousand clones, with approximately 90% of them counted one time only. About 0.91% of the sample comes from the top ten.

Here the chain combines TRBV18 and TRBJ1-4; TRBD1 is a weak D gene call, 5 bases matching. The sample comprised PBMCs. The source of this sequence is a woman aged 18 to 35 in good health and CMV-seronegative. The nucleotide sequence is TGTGCCAGCTCAGGGGTGGAGGGGAACGCGGCGGAACTGTTTTTT. Translated, it reads CASSGVEGNAAELFF.